The present T cell receptor beta chain was sequenced within a study of technical replicates of blood from a handful of donors. TCRdb's copy holds only in-frame clones and misses some; the assay was immunoSEQ multiplex PCR. The sample yields some 98,000 clones, 90% to 96% seen once. The clonotype was recovered from a human donor in good health. Sequencing was performed on T cells isolated from PBMCs.

CDR3 DNA sequence: TGTGCCAGCAAGAACAGTGTCTATGGCTACACCTTC. The encoded protein is CASKNSVYGYTF. V gene TRBV9 combines with J gene TRBJ1-2; D unresolved. Germline CDR1 is SGDLS and CDR2 is YYNGEE. This CDR3 spans 12 amino acids. Trimming removed 6 bases from V and 4 bases from J, with 10 bases in between.